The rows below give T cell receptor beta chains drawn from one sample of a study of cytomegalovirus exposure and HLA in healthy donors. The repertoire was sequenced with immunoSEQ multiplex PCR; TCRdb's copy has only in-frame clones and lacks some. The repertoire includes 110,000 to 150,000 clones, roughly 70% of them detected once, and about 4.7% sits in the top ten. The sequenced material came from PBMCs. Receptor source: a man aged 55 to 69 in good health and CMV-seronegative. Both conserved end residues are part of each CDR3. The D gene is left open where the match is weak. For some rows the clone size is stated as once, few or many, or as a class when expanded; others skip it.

CASSPGTGVYEQYF TGCGCCAGCAGCCCCGGGACAGGGGTCTACGAGCAGTACTTC NA TRBV5-1 TRBD1 TRBJ2-7
CASSREETGVYEQYF TGTGCCAGCAGCCGAGAGGAGACAGGGGTATACGAGCAGTACTTC few TRBV4-2 TRBD1 TRBJ2-7
CASSAFAGGPRTGELFF TGTGCCAGCAGCGCCTTCGCGGGAGGGCCGCGCACCGGGGAGCTGTTTTTT once TRBV9 TRBD2 TRBJ2-2
CASSPTSGRASTDTQYF TGTGCCAGCTCCCCTACTAGCGGGAGGGCTTCCACAGATACGCAGTATTTT NA TRBV18 TRBD2 TRBJ2-3
CASSSPGNGETNEKLFF TGTGCCAGCAGCTCCCCGGGGAATGGGGAAACTAATGAAAAACTGTTTTTT NA TRBV5-8 NA TRBJ1-4
CASSPPLAFEQYF TGTGCCAGCAGCCCTCCACTAGCCTTCGAGCAGTACTTC NA TRBV7-8 NA TRBJ2-7
CASSLSIGEQFF TGTGCCAGCAGCCTCTCTATTGGTGAGCAGTTCTTC NA TRBV7-9 NA TRBJ2-1
CASSPTGGETAGELFF TGTGCCAGCAGCCCCACGGGAGGGGAGACGGCCGGGGAGCTGTTTTTT NA TRBV9 TRBD2 TRBJ2-2
CASSDGLAGATGELFF TGTGCCAGCAGCGACGGACTAGCGGGAGCCACCGGGGAGCTGTTTTTT NA TRBV5-4 TRBD2 TRBJ2-2
CASSPPRTSGSEEFF TGTGCCAGCTCACCACCTCGGACTAGCGGGAGTGAGGAGTTCTTC once TRBV18 TRBD2 TRBJ2-1
CASSLARLAPDEQFF TGTGCCAGCAGCTTAGCGAGGCTAGCTCCCGATGAGCAGTTCTTC NA TRBV7-8 NA TRBJ2-1
CASSLSGGMNEQFF TGCGCCAGCAGCCTGTCGGGAGGGATGAATGAGCAGTTCTTC NA TRBV10-2 TRBD2 TRBJ2-1
CAIPRGRDRGPGGYTF TGTGCCATCCCCCGAGGCCGGGACAGGGGGCCGGGTGGCTACACCTTC NA TRBV28 TRBD1 TRBJ1-2
CASSLAPGAGGDTQYF TGCGCCAGCAGCTTGGCTCCCGGGGCGGGAGGGGATACGCAGTATTTT few TRBV5-1 TRBD2 TRBJ2-3